The rows below give T cell receptor beta chains drawn from one sample of a study of CD8 T cells in Susac syndrome. TCRdb analysed the immunoSEQ multiplex PCR reads with MiXCR anew, one entry per CDR3 protein. The repertoire holds 120,000 to 150,000 distinct CDR3 sequences, with 90% to 95% as singletons. What was sequenced was CD4+ T cells from PBMCs. The receptors here all came from a human donor with multiple sclerosis. CDR3s include the opening cysteine and the closing phenylalanine or tryptophan. A D gene is named only where the DNA matches it firmly. Clone size, where shown, is once, few, many, or a class for clones that have expanded.

abundance	v_gene	d_gene	j_gene	CDR3aa	CDR3nt
NA	TRBV27	NA	TRBJ2-7	CASSRVEGYEQYF	TGTGCCAGCAGTCGGGTAGAGGGCTACGAGCAGTACTTC
NA	TRBV28	NA	TRBJ2-7	CASSFGGRSPDF	TGTGCCAGCAGTTTCGGTGGGCGGTCGCCGGACTTC
NA	TRBV5-1	TRBD1	TRBJ1-4	CASSLVTGADEKLFF	TGCGCCAGCAGCTTGGTGACAGGGGCAGATGAAAAACTGTTTTTT
NA	TRBV27	TRBD1	TRBJ1-6	CASSSTGGSPLHF	TGTGCCAGCAGTTCGACAGGGGGTTCACCCCTCCACTTT
NA	TRBV4-1	TRBD1	TRBJ1-1	CASSQGDRRNTEAFF	TGCGCCAGCAGCCAAGGGGACAGGCGGAACACTGAAGCTTTCTTT
NA	TRBV20-1	TRBD1	TRBJ1-1	CSARPGTGGVTEAFF	TGCAGTGCTAGACCCGGGACAGGGGGCGTCACTGAAGCTTTCTTT
NA	TRBV20-1	TRBD2	TRBJ2-7	CSASLRGRGEQYF	TGCAGTGCTAGTTTGCGCGGGAGGGGCGAGCAGTACTTC
NA	TRBV6-1	NA	TRBJ1-5	CASSEAINPYSNQPQHF	TGTGCCAGCAGTGAAGCTATCAATCCCTATAGCAATCAGCCCCAGCATTTT
once	TRBV25-1	TRBD1	TRBJ2-5	CASRPPGTGTETQYF	TGTGCCAGCAGACCCCCCGGGACAGGGACGGAGACCCAGTACTTC
once	TRBV20-1	NA	TRBJ2-1	CSASNPAYNEQFF	TGCAGTGCTAGTAATCCTGCCTACAATGAGCAGTTCTTC
NA	TRBV4-1	NA	TRBJ2-7	CASSRHDPDYEQYF	TGCGCCAGCAGCCGTCATGACCCTGACTACGAGCAGTACTTC
NA	TRBV20-1	NA	TRBJ2-5	CSAAPGENQETQYF	TGCAGTGCTGCCCCGGGCGAGAATCAAGAGACCCAGTACTTC
few	TRBV11-1	TRBD2	TRBJ2-5	CASSRLAVGQGTQYF	TGTGCCAGCAGCCGTCTAGCGGTTGGTCAGGGGACCCAGTACTTC
NA	TRBV30	NA	TRBJ1-6	CAWSRQGRGSPLHF	TGTGCCTGGAGTAGGCAGGGACGAGGTTCACCCCTCCACTTT
NA	TRBV29-1	TRBD1	TRBJ1-6	CSARDRGDSPLHF	TGCAGCGCCCGGGACAGGGGTGATTCACCCCTCCACTTT
NA	TRBV7-3	NA	TRBJ2-4	CASSLKLAAPRALAKNIQYF	TGTGCCAGCAGCTTAAAACTGGCAGCTCCTCGTGCTCTTGCCAAAAACATTCAGTACTTC
NA	TRBV5-1	NA	TRBJ2-1	CASSPQTSKDEQFF	TGCGCCAGCAGCCCACAAACTTCTAAGGATGAGCAGTTCTTC
NA	TRBV4-2	NA	TRBJ2-2	CASSQDGGGGGELFF	TGTGCCAGCAGCCAAGATGGTGGAGGAGGCGGGGAGCTGTTTTTT
NA	TRBV6-2/TRBV6-3	NA	TRBJ1-1	CASTEKGGLSEAFF	TGTGCCAGCACGGAAAAAGGCGGACTCTCTGAAGCTTTCTTT
NA	TRBV20-1	TRBD2	TRBJ2-2	CSARESGRDTGELFF	TGCAGTGCTAGAGAAAGCGGGAGGGACACCGGGGAGCTGTTTTTT
NA	TRBV9	NA	TRBJ2-2	CASSRLGTGELFF	TGTGCCAGCAGCCGACTAGGTACCGGGGAGCTGTTTTTT
NA	TRBV12-3/TRBV12-4	NA	TRBJ1-4	CASSIREFEKLFF	TGTGCCAGCAGTATCAGGGAATTCGAAAAACTGTTTTTT
NA	TRBV5-1	NA	TRBJ2-7	CASSSPGIAYEQYF	TGCGCCAGCAGCTCCCCCGGGATTGCCTACGAGCAGTACTTC
NA	TRBV9	TRBD2	TRBJ2-5	CASTRLAGASETQYF	TGTGCCAGCACCCGACTAGCGGGAGCATCAGAGACCCAGTACTTC
NA	TRBV24-1	NA	TRBJ2-1	CATSRTELYNEQFF	TGTGCCACCAGCAGGACTGAACTCTACAATGAGCAGTTCTTC
NA	TRBV28	TRBD2	TRBJ2-1	CASSDSGGAYNEQFF	TGTGCCAGCAGCGACTCCGGGGGGGCCTACAATGAGCAGTTCTTC
NA	TRBV27	TRBD1	TRBJ1-1	CASSAGGVGTEAFF	TGTGCCAGCAGTGCAGGGGGCGTGGGCACTGAAGCTTTCTTT
NA	TRBV6-1	TRBD2	TRBJ2-1	CASSDGTSANNEQFF	TGTGCCAGCAGTGACGGCACTAGCGCTAACAATGAGCAGTTCTTC
NA	TRBV29-1	TRBD2	TRBJ2-1	CSVSLLAGGRYNEQFF	TGCAGCGTCTCCTTACTAGCGGGAGGTCGCTACAATGAGCAGTTCTTC
NA	TRBV19	TRBD2	TRBJ2-7	CASNPVSGTGEQYF	TGTGCCAGTAACCCCGTTAGCGGGACGGGCGAGCAGTACTTC
NA	TRBV12-3/TRBV12-4	TRBD2	TRBJ2-3	CASSSYRAGTTDTQYF	TGTGCCAGCAGCTCTTATCGAGCGGGGACCACAGATACGCAGTATTTT
NA	TRBV11-2	NA	TRBJ2-3	CASSLARRLTDTQYF	TGTGCCAGCAGCTTAGCCCGGCGGCTCACAGATACGCAGTATTTT
NA	TRBV12-3/TRBV12-4	TRBD1	TRBJ2-5	CASNGQGETQYF	TGTGCCAGCAACGGACAGGGGGAGACCCAGTACTTC
NA	TRBV19	TRBD2	TRBJ2-3	CASKREGRSDTQYF	TGTGCCAGCAAGCGGGAGGGCCGGTCAGATACGCAGTATTTT
NA	TRBV29-1	TRBD2	TRBJ2-3	CSVGLAGRPDTQYF	TGCAGCGTTGGACTAGCGGGAAGGCCAGATACGCAGTATTTT
NA	TRBV5-4	TRBD1	TRBJ2-1	CASSAGQGADEQFF	TGTGCCAGCAGCGCGGGACAGGGGGCCGATGAGCAGTTCTTC
NA	TRBV12-3/TRBV12-4	NA	TRBJ1-1	CASNPQGVRTEAFF	TGTGCCAGCAACCCACAGGGTGTACGAACTGAAGCTTTCTTT